These 15 T cell receptor beta chains originate from one sample sequenced in a study of T cell repertoires in cytomegalovirus infection. TCRdb analysed the reads with MiXCR anew, one entry per CDR3 protein. The sample consists of about 460,000 distinct CDR3 sequences, approximately 10% of them appearing once. Sequences were obtained from PBMCs. The receptor source for this set is a human donor in good health (CMV status not recorded). Some clones in this sample may be carry-over from other donors' samples.

This chain joins TRBV19 and TRBJ2-1; D might be TRBD1 or TRBD2, each matching 5 bases. V dropped 3 bases and J dropped 6 bases, with 9 bases sitting between them. The CDR3 spans 13 residues. Germline loops: CDR1 LNHDA, CDR2 SQIVND (reference sequence). CDR3 region: CASSILGPNEQFF. CDR3 nucleotides: TGTGCCAGTAGTATCCTGGGACCCAATGAGCAGTTCTTC.

This clonotype was counted ten times or more. V is TRBV4-1 and J is TRBJ2-3; possibly TRBD1 for D (5 bases). With 0 bases removed from V and 13 bases from J, the gap between germline ends came to 23 bases. The CDR3 contains 16 residues. The germline V gene has CDR1 MGHRA and CDR2 YSYEKL. The DNA of the CDR3 is TGCGCCAGCAGCCAAGATCAAGGTGGGGCTGCTCTATCGGAGTATTTT. Translating it yields CASSQDQGGAALSEYF.

About this clonotype: It may be a read error: a sequence one base away is much more abundant. This CDR3 fails to terminate in the conserved phenylalanine or tryptophan, so it likely reflects a read error. The rearrangement uses TRBV4-2 and TRBJ2-2; TRBD1 might be the D (5 bases). The CDR3 consists of 15 residues. V lost 0 bases, J lost 9 bases, and 14 bases lay in between. Germline CDR1 LGHNA, CDR2 YNFKEQ. Here the CDR3 DNA reads TGTGCCAGCAGCCAAGATGCACAGGCAGACCGGGAGCTGTTTTTG. This codes for CASSQDAQADRELFL.

This clonotype was found many times. The chain has TRBV20-1 and TRBJ2-7; a weak D match, TRBD2 (7 bases). The CDR3 runs 14 residues. Germline loops: CDR1 DFQATT, CDR2 SNEGSKA (reference sequence). V lost 3 bases to trimming and J lost 1 base, with 13 bases between them. The CDR3 sequence: CSARLRGPSYEQYF. The CDR3 DNA is TGCAGTGCTAGGCTGCGGGGGCCATCCTACGAGCAGTACTTC.

This clonotype was detected a few times. This chain connects TRBV7-9 to TRBJ2-7; TRBD2 matches 11 bases. CDR1 and CDR2 from the germline V gene are SEHNR and FQNEAQ (reference sequence). V trimming: 7 bases; J trimming: 5 bases; junction bases outside the gene matches: 7. This CDR3 region has 14 residues. CDR3 bases: TGTGCCAGCACCCGACTAGCGGGAAACAACGAGCAGTACTTC. Translated, it gives CASTRLAGNNEQYF.

This clonotype appeared many times. The chain links TRBV12-3 or TRBV12-4 to TRBJ1-1, with TRBD1 matching 10 bases. CDR3 length: 13 amino acids. Unmatched junction bases numbered 6, after V lost 6 bases and J lost 8 bases. The CDR3 DNA follows: TGTGCCAGCAGCGCGACAGGGGGCGCGGAAGCTTTCTTT. Its protein product is CASSATGGAEAFF.

This clonotype was observed at least ten times. The chain has TRBV6-1 and TRBJ2-2; 7 positions match TRBD1. The CDR3 length is 15 residues. V lost 6 bases to trimming and J lost 1 base; unmatched junction nucleotides: 5. The V gene's germline CDR1 is MNHNS and CDR2 SASEGT. For the CDR3, the DNA is TGTGCCAGCAGGGGACAGCCACTGAACACCGGGGAGCTGTTTTTT. As protein: CASRGQPLNTGELFF.

Concerning this clonotype itself: At one of its ends the junction is not consistent with the germline gene, which may arise from a read error. V and J are TRBV6-1 and TRBJ2-1; D is uncertain. The CDR3 totals 12 residues. Germline V lookup: CDR1 MNHNS, CDR2 SASEGT. CDR3 residues: CASTQSYNEQFF. DNA of the CDR3: TGTGCCAGCACCCAATCCTATAATGAGCAGTTCTTC.

This clonotype was seen many times. The rearrangement uses TRBV2 and TRBJ1-5; D possibly corresponds to TRBD1 (6 bases). This CDR3 is built from 18 residues. Germline assignment: CDR1 SNHLY and CDR2 FYNNEI. Trimming pared 2 bases from V and 0 bases from J, leaving 17 bases between. In nucleotides, the CDR3 is TGTGCCAGCAGTGAAAGGGACACGGCCATATATAGCAATCAGCCCCAGCATTTT. It translates to CASSERDTAIYSNQPQHF. Complete variable domain (other parts from reference TRBV2 and TRBJ1-5): EPEVTQTPSHQVTQMGQEVILRCVPISNHLYFYWYRQILGQKVEFLVSFYNNEISEKSEIFDDQFSVERPDGSNFTLKIRSTKLEDSAMYFCASSERDTAIYSNQPQHFGDGTRLSIL.

This clonotype was counted at least ten times. The gene calls are TRBV5-6 and TRBJ1-5; D might be TRBD1 (6 bases). The V end was cut by 3 bases, the J end by 0 bases, with 13 bases between. From germline, CDR1 is SGHDT and CDR2 YYEEEE. The CDR3 consists of 16 residues. The CDR3 sequence is CASSSAYRDSNQPQHF. The DNA for the CDR3 is TGTGCCAGCAGCTCAGCGTACAGGGATAGCAATCAGCCCCAGCATTTT.

In this sample, this clonotype turned up many times. This chain uses TRBV6-5 with TRBJ1-1; TRBD1 agrees at 8 bases. Looked up from germline, CDR1 is MNHEY and CDR2 is SVGAGI. With 2 bases clipped from V and 5 bases from J, the junction kept 4 bases outside the gene matches. The CDR3 runs to 14 residues. CDR3 sequence (DNA): TGTGCCAGCAGTTACGACAGGGGAAGGACTGAAGCTTTCTTT. Translating gives CASSYDRGRTEAFF.

V is TRBV29-1 and J is TRBJ2-3; the D is unclear. Per the germline V gene, CDR1 is SQVTM and CDR2 is ANQGSEA. V was shortened by 5 bases and J by 7 bases, with 10 bases between the two germline ends. This CDR3 has 11 residues. CDR3 region: CSVLYGYTQYF. CDR3 bases: TGCAGCGTTCTATATGGGTATACGCAGTATTTT.

This clonotype has at least ten counts. This sequence joins TRBV4-2 and TRBJ2-3, with a tentative D call TRBD2 (6 bases). This CDR3 has 15 amino acids. Per the germline V gene, CDR1 is LGHNA and CDR2 is YNFKEQ. V dropped 0 bases and J dropped 1 base, with 8 bases sitting between them. The CDR3 DNA reads as TGTGCCAGCAGCCAAGATGGGACTCGCACAGATACGCAGTATTTT. Protein sequence: CASSQDGTRTDTQYF.

This clonotype came up a few times. This sequence joins TRBV20-1 and TRBJ2-5; D remains unclear. The CDR3 totals 15 residues. Trimming took off 6 bases at V and 0 bases at J, with 17 bases between the two ends. The germline V gene encodes CDR1 DFQATT and CDR2 SNEGSKA (reference sequence). CDR3 bases: TGCAGTGCCCCAGGCCGAATGAGGTACCAAGAGACCCAGTACTTC. This gives the protein CSAPGRMRYQETQYF.

The gene calls are TRBV5-4 and TRBJ2-1, with 10 bases that match TRBD2. Trimming took 4 bases from V and 1 from J; bases not matched to a gene: 2. The CDR3 is 15 residues long. Germline V lookup: CDR1 SGHNT, CDR2 YYREEE (reference sequence). The CDR3 DNA sequence: TGTGCCAGCAGCACGGGACTAGCGTCCTACAATGAGCAGTTCTTC. Residues: CASSTGLASYNEQFF. Full variable domain (rest looked up from reference TRBV5-4 and TRBJ2-1): ETGVTQSPTHLIKTRGQQVTLRCSSQSGHNTVSWYQQALGQGPQFIFQYYREEENGRGNFPPRFSGLQFPNYSSELNVNALELDDSALYLCASSTGLASYNEQFFGPGTRLTVL.